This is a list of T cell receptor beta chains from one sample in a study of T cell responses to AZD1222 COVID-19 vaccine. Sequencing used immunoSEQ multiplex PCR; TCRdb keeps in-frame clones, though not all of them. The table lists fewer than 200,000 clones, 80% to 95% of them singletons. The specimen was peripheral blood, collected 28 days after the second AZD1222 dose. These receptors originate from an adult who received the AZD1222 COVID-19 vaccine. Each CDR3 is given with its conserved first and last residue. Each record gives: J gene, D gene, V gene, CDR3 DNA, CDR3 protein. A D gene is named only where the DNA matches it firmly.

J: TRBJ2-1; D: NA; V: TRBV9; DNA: TGTGCCAGCGGTGGGGGCCAGTCCTACAATGAGCAGTTCTTC; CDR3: CASGGGQSYNEQFF
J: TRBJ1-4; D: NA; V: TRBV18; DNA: TGTGCCAGCGCAGGGGCAACTAATGAAAAACTGTTTTTT; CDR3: CASAGATNEKLFF
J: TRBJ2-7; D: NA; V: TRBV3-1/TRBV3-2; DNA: TGTGCCAGCAGCCAAGCGGCTTCTAGCTCCTACGAGCAGTACTTC; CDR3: CASSQAASSSYEQYF
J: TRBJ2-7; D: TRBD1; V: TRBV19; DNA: TGTGCCAGTAGTATTCGGAGGGGGACAGGGGAGCAGTACTTC; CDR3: CASSIRRGTGEQYF
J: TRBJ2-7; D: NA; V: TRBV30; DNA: TGTGCCTGGAACCGAGGGGGGGGCCCCTTATACGAGCAGTACTTC; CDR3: CAWNRGGGPLYEQYF
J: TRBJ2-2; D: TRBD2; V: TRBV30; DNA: TGTGCCTGGACCCCGCTAGCGGGGGGGCTAGGCGGGGAGCTGTTTTTT; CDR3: CAWTPLAGGLGGELFF
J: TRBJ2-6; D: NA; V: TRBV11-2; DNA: TGTGCCAGCAGCTTAAGAGGGGCTGGGGCCAACGTCCTGACTTTC; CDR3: CASSLRGAGANVLTF
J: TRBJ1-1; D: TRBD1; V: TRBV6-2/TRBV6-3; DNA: TGTGCCAGCAGTTATGACAGGGACACTGAAGCTTTCTTT; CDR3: CASSYDRDTEAFF
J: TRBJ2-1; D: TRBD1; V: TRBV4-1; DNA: TGCGCCAGCAGCCAAGAGGGACAGAACTCCTACAATGAGCAGTTCTTC; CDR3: CASSQEGQNSYNEQFF
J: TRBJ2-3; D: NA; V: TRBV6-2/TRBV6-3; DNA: TGTGCCAGCAGTTACATTGGGGGCGCGACAGATACGCAGTATTTT; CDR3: CASSYIGGATDTQYF
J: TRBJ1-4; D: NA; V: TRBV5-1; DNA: TGCGCCAGCAGCTCGGGACACCTGTCTAATGAAAAACTGTTTTTT; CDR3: CASSSGHLSNEKLFF